This T cell receptor (beta chain) was observed in a study of T cell clonality in common variable immunodeficiency (dated by TCRdb to about 2015). Points the paper makes about the study in general: Although equal DNA input was used, an average of roughly 85,000 unique sequences per sample was obtained for controls, compared with around 32,000 for CVID samples. It was noted by the authors that sequencing of the repertoires of T cell subpopulations would be needed to clarify the cause of the increased clonality in CVID. Fewer deletions and N-nucleotide insertions were reportedly observed in CVID TCRbeta sequences, and highly modified clones with 13 or more V deletions were reportedly absent from CVID TCRbeta sequences. Compared with healthy controls, CVID subjects showed increased TCRbeta clonality (t-test p = 0.018), a feature most characteristic of about a third of subjects. Healthy controls shared more TCRbeta clones with each other than CVID subjects shared among themselves (p < 0.0001). Patient heterogeneity within the CVID cohort put limits on correlating repertoire features with clinical complications.

CDR1 and CDR2 are read off the germline V gene (reference sequence) as DFQATT and SNEGSKA. Relative to germline, V is missing 6 bases and J is missing 1 base, with 7 bases of the junction outside any gene match. The CDR3 has 14 amino acids, counting the end cysteine and phenylalanine. Only the CDR3 bases that were read are kept: 33 of them, in frame from base 1. Equivalent amounts of genomic DNA from CVID and control samples were used as sequencing input. For every sample, a 60 bp segment covering the rearranged TCRbeta CDR3 region was amplified and then sequenced. The immunoSEQ assay, a bias-corrected multiplex PCR combined with high-throughput sequencing, was used to amplify TCRbeta. The authors' analysis ran thus. Each unique nucleotide sequence was treated as a clone and annotated with V, D and J genes, copy number and frequency. Sequences were labeled productive if in frame, and non-productive if out of frame or containing stop codons. Clonality was calculated from Shannon's entropy as previously described. The predicted amino acid sequences of productive clones were used to derive mean CDR3 Kyte-Doolittle hydropathy. Scaled V gene usage was hierarchically clustered using Manhattan distance and complete linkage with the R hclust function. To assess clone sharing by CDR3 amino acid sequence, 12 repertoires per group were resampled over 100 rounds. The repertoires were screened for 65 to 75 published EBV-specific TCRbeta sequences and approximately 230 published CMV-specific TCRbeta sequences. After two CVID samples that produced fewer than 10,000 sequences were dropped from the analysis, around 41 CVID repertoires remained. The source is immuneACCESS, and TCRdb retained only in-frame sequences with V and J called. Part of the clones is not carried over; for the studies checked, unresolved V genes explain less than half of this, and the remainder is unexplained. D and trimming come from the DNA, and the V and J calls and clone size come from that table. The table gives around 50,000 clones for this sample, with none occurring only once. Under 6.5% of the sample is in the top ten clones.

Most of the CVID patients and most of the healthy controls were of Caucasian heritage. Heparinized peripheral whole blood samples of roughly 5 to 9 ml were obtained from each donor. Genomic DNA from adults with common variable immune deficiency (CVID) and from healthy adult controls was the source for sequencing TCRbeta CDR3 repertoires. A total of about 22 healthy adult volunteers (approximately 12 female and roughly ten male; age range roughly 23 to 70 years, mean age about 31) were included in the control group. Diluted blood was subjected to density centrifugation over Hypaque 1077 or Ficoll-Paque for isolation of peripheral blood mononuclear cells. Genomic DNA was obtained from unsorted mononuclear cells through either Qiagen column purification or a centrifugation-based method. This clone has ten or more counts. Its antigen target is currently unknown. The read ends 3 residues shy of where the CDR3 ends; the end is completed using the germline J gene.

The source of this sequence is a person aged 18 to 70 in good health. The chain is encoded by TRBV20-1 joined to TRBJ2-7; 9 bases in the junction line up with TRBD1. The sequencing input was peripheral blood mononuclear cells. For the CDR3, the sequence is CSAEGQGKSYEQYF. The CDR3 bases that were read are TGCAGTGCAGAAGGACAGGGGAAATCCTACGAG.